This T cell receptor beta chain was identified in a study of blood T cell repertoires in COVID-19. Study background: Sites across the United States, Italy and Spain contributed samples from acute and convalescent COVID-19. Sample material is recorded as cDNA or gDNA derived from T cells, B-cell-depleted T cells, or PBMCs.

Per the original data handling: Scientists estimated how many nucleated cells there were by amplifying reference gene primers. Assay used: immunoSEQ multiplex PCR; TCRdb lists only in-frame clones, some missing. D and trimming were read from the DNA, whereas the V and J calls and clone size are those reported in that table. The profile shows approximately 110,000 clones, approximately 81% of them singletons. The clonotype originates from an elderly man with acute or convalescent COVID-19. Sequenced sample: peripheral blood.

In nucleotides, the CDR3 is TGTGCCAGCAGCCCTTCTCCTTCGACAGGGATGAACACCGGGGAGCTGTTTTTT. Translation: CASSPSPSTGMNTGELFF. This rearrangement joins TRBV4-2 to TRBJ2-2; 7 bases line up with TRBD1. V was pared by 4 bases and J by 1 base, with 12 bases of the junction left unmatched. The CDR3 is 18 amino acids. CDR1 is LGHNA, CDR2 YNFKEQ, per germline.